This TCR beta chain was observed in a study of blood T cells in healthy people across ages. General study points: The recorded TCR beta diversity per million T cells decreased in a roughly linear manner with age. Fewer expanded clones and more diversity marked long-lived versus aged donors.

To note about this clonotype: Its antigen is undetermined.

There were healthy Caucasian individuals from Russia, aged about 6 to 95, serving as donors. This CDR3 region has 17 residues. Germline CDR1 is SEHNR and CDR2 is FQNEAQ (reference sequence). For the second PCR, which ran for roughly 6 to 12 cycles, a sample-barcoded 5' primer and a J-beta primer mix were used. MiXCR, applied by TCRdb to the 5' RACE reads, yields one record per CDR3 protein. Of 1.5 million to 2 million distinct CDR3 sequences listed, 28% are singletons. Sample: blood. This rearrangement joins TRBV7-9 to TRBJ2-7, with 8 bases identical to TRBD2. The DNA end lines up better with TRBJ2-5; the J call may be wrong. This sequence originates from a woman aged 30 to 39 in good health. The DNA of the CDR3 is TGTGCCAGCAGCCGGAAATCGCCGCTCGCGGGGGGCGAGACCCAGTACTTC. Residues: CASSRKSPLAGGETQYF.